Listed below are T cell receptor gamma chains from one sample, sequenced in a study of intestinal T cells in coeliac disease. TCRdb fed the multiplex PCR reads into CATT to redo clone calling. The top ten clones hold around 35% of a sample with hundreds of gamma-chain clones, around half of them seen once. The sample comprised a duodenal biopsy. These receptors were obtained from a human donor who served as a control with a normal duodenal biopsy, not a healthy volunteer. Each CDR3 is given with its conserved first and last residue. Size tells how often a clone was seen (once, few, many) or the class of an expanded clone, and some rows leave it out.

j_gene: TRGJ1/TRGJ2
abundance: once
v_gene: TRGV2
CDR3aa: CATWGRGGEYYKKLF
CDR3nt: TGTGCCACCTGGGGACGGGGGGGAGAGTATTATAAGAAACTCTTT

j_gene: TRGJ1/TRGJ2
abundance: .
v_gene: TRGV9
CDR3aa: CALWETNYYYKKLF
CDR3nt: TGTGCCTTGTGGGAGACCAACTATTATTATAAGAAACTCTTT

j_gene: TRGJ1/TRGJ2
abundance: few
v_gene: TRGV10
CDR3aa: CAAMGSYYKKLF
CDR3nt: TGTGCTGCGATGGGGTCTTATTATAAGAAACTCTTT

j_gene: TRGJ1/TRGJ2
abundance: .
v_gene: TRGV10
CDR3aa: CAAWDFKKLF
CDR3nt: TGTGCTGCGTGGGATTTTAAGAAACTCTTT

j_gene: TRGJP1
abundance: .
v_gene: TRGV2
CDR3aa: CANSGWFKIF
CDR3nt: TGTGCCAACTCTGGTTGGTTCAAGATATTT

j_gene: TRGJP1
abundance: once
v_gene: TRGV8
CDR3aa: CASGNDRSWFKIF
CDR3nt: TGTGCATCTGGGAATGATAGGAGTTGGTTCAAGATATTT

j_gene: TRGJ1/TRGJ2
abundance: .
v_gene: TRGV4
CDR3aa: CATQAYYKKLF
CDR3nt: TGTGCCACCCAAGCTTATTATAAGAAACTCTTT

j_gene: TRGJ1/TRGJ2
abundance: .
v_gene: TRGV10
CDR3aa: CAAWDCWYYKKLF
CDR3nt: TGTGCTGCGTGGGATTGTTGGTATTATAAGAAACTCTTT

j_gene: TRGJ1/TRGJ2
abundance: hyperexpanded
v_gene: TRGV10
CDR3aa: CAAWDWWYKKLF
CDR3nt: TGTGCTGCGTGGGATTGGTGGTATAAGAAACTCTTT

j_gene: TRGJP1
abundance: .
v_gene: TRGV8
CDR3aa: CATWDQGWFKIF
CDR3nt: TGTGCCACCTGGGACCAAGGTTGGTTCAAGATATTT

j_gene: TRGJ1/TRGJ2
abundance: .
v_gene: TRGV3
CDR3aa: CATWDRAGWRKLF
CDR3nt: TGTGCCACCTGGGACAGGGCTGGATGGAGAAAACTCTTT

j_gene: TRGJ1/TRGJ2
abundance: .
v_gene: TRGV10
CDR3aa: CAALGSKKLF
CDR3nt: TGTGCTGCGCTGGGTTCTAAGAAACTCTTT

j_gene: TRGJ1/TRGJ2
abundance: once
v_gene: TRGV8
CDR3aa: CATWEEFDYKKLF
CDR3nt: TGTGCCACCTGGGAAGAATTTGATTATAAGAAACTCTTT

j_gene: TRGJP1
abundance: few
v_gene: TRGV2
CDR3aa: CATLVWFKIF
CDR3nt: TGTGCCACTCTGGTTTGGTTCAAGATATTT

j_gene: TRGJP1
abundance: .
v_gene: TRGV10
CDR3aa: CAASGPPGWFKIF
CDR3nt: TGTGCTGCGTCGGGACCCCCTGGTTGGTTCAAGATATTT

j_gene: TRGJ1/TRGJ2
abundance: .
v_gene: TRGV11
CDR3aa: CTTVPAWIRQKKLF
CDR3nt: .

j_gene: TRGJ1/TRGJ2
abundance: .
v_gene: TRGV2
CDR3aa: CATWDALTNYYKKLF
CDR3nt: TGTGCCACCTGGGACGCCCTAACGAATTATTATAAGAAACTCTTT

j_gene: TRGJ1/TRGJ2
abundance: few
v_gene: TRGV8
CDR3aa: CATWEIYYKKLF
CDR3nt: TGTGCCACCTGGGAAATTTATTATAAGAAACTCTTT

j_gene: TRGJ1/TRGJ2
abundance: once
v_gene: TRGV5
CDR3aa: CATMAKDYKKLF
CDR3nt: TGTGCCACCATGGCAAAGGATTATAAGAAACTCTTT

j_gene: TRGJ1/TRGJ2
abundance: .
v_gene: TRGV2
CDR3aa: CASLGRVGPYYKKLF
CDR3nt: TGTGCCAGCCTGGGACGGGTGGGACCTTATTATAAGAAACTCTTT

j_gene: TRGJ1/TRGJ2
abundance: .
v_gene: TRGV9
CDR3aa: CALWDENYYKKLF
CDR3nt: TGTGCCTTGTGGGATGAGAATTATTATAAGAAACTCTTT

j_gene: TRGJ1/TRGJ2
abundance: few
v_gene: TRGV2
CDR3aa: CATWDGSYYKKLF
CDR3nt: TGTGCCACCTGGGACGGATCTTATTATAAGAAACTCTTT

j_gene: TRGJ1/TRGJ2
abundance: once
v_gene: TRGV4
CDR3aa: CATWDGQVKKLF
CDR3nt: TGTGCCACCTGGGATGGCCAAGTAAAGAAACTCTTT

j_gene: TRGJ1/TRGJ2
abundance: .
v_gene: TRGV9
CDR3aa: CALWEGINYKKLF
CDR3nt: TGTGCCTTGTGGGAAGGTATCAACTATAAGAAACTCTTT

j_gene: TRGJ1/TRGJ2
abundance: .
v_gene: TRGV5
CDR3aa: CATWDSRKLF
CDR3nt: TGTGCCACCTGGGACAGCAGGAAACTCTTT

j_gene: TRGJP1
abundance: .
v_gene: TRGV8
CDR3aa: CAHLGNPGWFKIF
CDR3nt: TGTGCCCACCTGGGTAATCCTGGTTGGTTCAAGATATTT

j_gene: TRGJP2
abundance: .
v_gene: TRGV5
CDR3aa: CATSNSSDWIKTF
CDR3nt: TGTGCCACCTCCAATAGTAGTGATTGGATCAAGACGTTT

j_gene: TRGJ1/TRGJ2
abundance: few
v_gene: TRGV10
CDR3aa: CAAWGAYYKKLF
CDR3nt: TGTGCTGCGTGGGGTGCTTATTATAAGAAACTCTTT

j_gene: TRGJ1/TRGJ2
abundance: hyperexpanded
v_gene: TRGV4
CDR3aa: CATWDGGYKKLF
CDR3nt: TGTGCCACCTGGGATGGAGGATATAAGAAACTCTTT

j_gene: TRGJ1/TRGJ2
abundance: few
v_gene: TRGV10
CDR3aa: CAAWGLWYYKKLF
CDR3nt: TGTGCTGCGTGGGGATTGTGGTATTATAAGAAACTCTTT

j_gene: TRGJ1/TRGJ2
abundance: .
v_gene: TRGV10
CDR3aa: CAAWIKKLF
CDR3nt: TGTGCTGCGTGGATCAAGAAACTCTTT

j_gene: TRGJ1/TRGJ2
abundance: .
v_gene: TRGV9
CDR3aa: CALWGGANYYKKLF
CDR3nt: TGTGCCTTGTGGGGAGGTGCGAATTATTATAAGAAACTCTTT